These T cell receptor beta chains were read from a single sample in a study of cytomegalovirus exposure and HLA in healthy donors. Method: immunoSEQ multiplex PCR; TCRdb's copy keeps in-frame clones and lacks some. The data contain 90,000 to 100,000 clones, just under 70% of them singletons. The sequencing sample was made of PBMCs. The receptor set was obtained from a man aged 50-59 years in good health and CMV-seronegative. CDR3s include the opening cysteine and the closing phenylalanine or tryptophan. D genes are given only for firm matches. Size tells how often a clone was seen (once, few, many) or the class of an expanded clone, and some rows leave it out.

d_call: TRBD1; v_call: TRBV27; j_call: TRBJ2-2; clone_size: .; cdr3_nt: TGTGCCAGCAGTTTCGACAGGGGTACGAACACCGGGGAGCTGTTTTTT; cdr3_aa: CASSFDRGTNTGELFF
d_call: .; v_call: TRBV25-1; j_call: TRBJ2-7; clone_size: .; cdr3_nt: TGTGCCAGCAGTGTTTCCAGTACCTACGAGCAGTACTTC; cdr3_aa: CASSVSSTYEQYF
d_call: .; v_call: TRBV6-5; j_call: TRBJ2-6; clone_size: .; cdr3_nt: TGTGCCAGCAGTTCCCAGGTCACCTCTGGGGCCAACGTCCTGACTTTC; cdr3_aa: CASSSQVTSGANVLTF
d_call: TRBD2; v_call: TRBV4-2; j_call: TRBJ2-1; clone_size: few; cdr3_nt: TGTGCCAGCAGCCAAGATACCCCACTAGCGGGTATCGATGAGCAGTTCTTC; cdr3_aa: CASSQDTPLAGIDEQFF
d_call: TRBD1; v_call: TRBV30; j_call: TRBJ2-5; clone_size: .; cdr3_nt: TGTGCCTGGAGTGCCGGGACAGAGGAAGAGACCCAGTACTTC; cdr3_aa: CAWSAGTEEETQYF
d_call: .; v_call: TRBV28; j_call: TRBJ2-5; clone_size: few; cdr3_nt: TGTGCCAGCACAAAAGGCAGGGGCTACCAAGAGACCCAGTACTTC; cdr3_aa: CASTKGRGYQETQYF
d_call: .; v_call: TRBV4-3; j_call: TRBJ1-5; clone_size: .; cdr3_nt: TGCGCCAGCAGCCAGAACAGGGAGCCTCAGCCCCAGCATTTT; cdr3_aa: CASSQNREPQPQHF
d_call: .; v_call: TRBV2; j_call: TRBJ2-3; clone_size: .; cdr3_nt: TGTGCCAGCAGTGACGATATGACCGCGGGTACGCAGTATTTT; cdr3_aa: CASSDDMTAGTQYF
d_call: .; v_call: TRBV7-9; j_call: TRBJ1-3; clone_size: few; cdr3_nt: TGTGCCAGCAGCTTAGGACCGACTCTTGGAAACACCATATATTTT; cdr3_aa: CASSLGPTLGNTIYF
d_call: .; v_call: TRBV5-6; j_call: TRBJ1-3; clone_size: few; cdr3_nt: TGTGCCAGCAGCTTTTACGGACTTGGAAACACCATATATTTT; cdr3_aa: CASSFYGLGNTIYF